The 5 T cell receptor beta chains listed next were all sequenced from one sample in a study of blood T cells in healthy people across ages. Alongside a J-beta primer mix, a sample-barcoded 5' primer served in a second PCR lasting roughly 7 to 11 cycles. MiXCR, run by TCRdb on the 5' RACE reads, gives a single entry per CDR3 protein. This table has under 850,000 distinct CDR3 sequences, roughly 40% appearing once. Sequencing used blood. Receptors were obtained from a man younger than 35 in good health.

The sample holds many counts of this clonotype. The chain has TRBV12-3 or TRBV12-4 and TRBJ2-5; 8 bases are a match to TRBD1. V shed 6 bases and J 1 base; nucleotides not matched to a gene: 7. CDR3 size: 15 residues. The CDR3 DNA reads as TGTGCCAGCAGACTCGACAGGGGTCTCCAAGAGACCCAGTACTTC. Translation gives CASRLDRGLQETQYF.

As concerns this clonotype: A much larger clone sits a single nucleotide away, making a read error possible. The chain combines TRBV9 with TRBJ2-5; 7 bases align to TRBD1. The CDR3 totals 16 residues. The V gene end was trimmed by 4 bases and the J gene end by 0 bases; junction bases not matched to a gene: 9. Germline V lookup: CDR1 SGDLS, CDR2 YYNGEE. The CDR3 here is CASSRGQTPYQETQYF. CDR3 coding DNA: TGTGCCAGCAGCAGGGGACAGACCCCTTACCAAGAGACCCAGTACTTC.

V is TRBV12-5 and J is TRBJ2-5; 9 bases are a match to TRBD2. V dropped 5 bases and J dropped 11; count of bases not matched to a gene: 18. Germline loops: CDR1 LGHNT, CDR2 FRNRAP. The CDR3 contains 16 residues. The CDR3 DNA sequence: TGTGCTAGTGGTCCCCAAGCGGGGGGCTATAAAAATGAGCAGTACTTC. This codes for CASGPQAGGYKNEQYF.

The gene calls are TRBV10-2 and TRBJ2-3; possibly TRBD1 for D (7 bases). Germline assignment: CDR1 WSHSY and CDR2 SAAADI. The V end was cut by 8 bases, the J end by 0 bases, with 12 bases between. There are 14 residues in the CDR3. CDR3 DNA sequence: TGCGCCAGCTGGGAGGACAGGAGCACAGATACGCAGTATTTT. Protein sequence: CASWEDRSTDTQYF.

The chain carries TRBV20-1 and TRBJ2-1; D gene unclear. TRBJ2-7 matches the DNA end more closely, so the J call is doubtful. Germline-derived CDR1 and CDR2 are DFQATT and SNEGSKA (reference sequence). The CDR3 has 14 residues. The CDR3 DNA is TGCAGTGCTAGAACCTACACCTCCTACAATGAGCAGTACTTC. This sequence encodes CSARTYTSYNEQYF.